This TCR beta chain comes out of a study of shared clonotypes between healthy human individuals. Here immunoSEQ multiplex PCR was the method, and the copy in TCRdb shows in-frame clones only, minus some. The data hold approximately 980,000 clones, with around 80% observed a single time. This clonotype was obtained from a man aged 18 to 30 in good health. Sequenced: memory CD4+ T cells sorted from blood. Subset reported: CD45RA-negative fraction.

The CDR3 sequence is CASSLRQDGTPEAFF. The DNA of the CDR3 is TGTGCCAGCAGCTTACGACAGGACGGGACGCCTGAAGCTTTCTTT. The V gene is TRBV11-2, the J gene TRBJ1-1, with D perhaps TRBD1 (6 bases). V was pared by 2 bases and J by 6 bases, with 16 bases between. Germline V lookup: CDR1 SGHAT, CDR2 FQNNGV. This CDR3 is 15 amino acids long.